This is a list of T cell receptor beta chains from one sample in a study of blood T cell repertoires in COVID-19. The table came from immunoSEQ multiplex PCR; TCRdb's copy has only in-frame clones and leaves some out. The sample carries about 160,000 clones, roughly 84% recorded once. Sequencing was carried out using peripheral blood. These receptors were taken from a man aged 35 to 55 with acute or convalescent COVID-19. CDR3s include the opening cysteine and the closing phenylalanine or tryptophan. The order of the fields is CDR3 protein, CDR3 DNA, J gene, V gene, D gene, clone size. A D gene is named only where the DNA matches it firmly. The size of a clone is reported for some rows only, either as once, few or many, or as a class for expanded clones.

CDR3 protein: CASNPGTGHQPQHF
CDR3 DNA: TGTGCCAGCAACCCCGGGACAGGGCATCAGCCCCAGCATTTT
J gene: TRBJ1-5
V gene: TRBV28
D gene: TRBD1
clone size: NA

CDR3 protein: CASRFNRGSYNEQFF
CDR3 DNA: TGTGCCAGCAGATTTAACAGGGGTTCCTACAATGAGCAGTTCTTC
J gene: TRBJ2-1
V gene: TRBV6-5
D gene: TRBD1
clone size: NA

CDR3 protein: CANAPGGAGLGEAFF
CDR3 DNA: TGTGCCAACGCCCCAGGGGGAGCAGGGCTCGGTGAAGCTTTCTTT
J gene: TRBJ1-1
V gene: TRBV28
D gene: TRBD1
clone size: NA

CDR3 protein: CASSTRGSRVNYGYTF
CDR3 DNA: TGTGCCAGCAGCACGAGGGGGTCCAGGGTGAACTATGGCTACACCTTC
J gene: TRBJ1-2
V gene: TRBV5-6
D gene: NA
clone size: NA

CDR3 protein: CASSLDGVRETQYF
CDR3 DNA: TGTGCCAGCAGTTTAGATGGAGTTCGAGAGACCCAGTACTTC
J gene: TRBJ2-5
V gene: TRBV28
D gene: NA
clone size: NA

CDR3 protein: CASSRLAGAVYEQYF
CDR3 DNA: TGTGCCAGCAGCCGACTAGCGGGGGCCGTTTACGAGCAGTACTTC
J gene: TRBJ2-7
V gene: TRBV6-2/TRBV6-3
D gene: TRBD2
clone size: NA

CDR3 protein: CASSDRGKLFF
CDR3 DNA: TGTGCCAGCAGTGACAGGGGGAAACTGTTTTTT
J gene: TRBJ1-4
V gene: TRBV6-1
D gene: TRBD1
clone size: NA

CDR3 protein: CASSGGGGLQETQYF
CDR3 DNA: TGCGCCAGCAGTGGGGGCGGGGGGCTCCAAGAGACCCAGTACTTC
J gene: TRBJ2-5
V gene: TRBV10-2
D gene: TRBD2
clone size: NA

CDR3 protein: CASSLTGQTKSGANVLTF
CDR3 DNA: TGTGCCAGCAGCTTAACGGGACAGACGAAGTCTGGGGCCAACGTCCTGACTTTC
J gene: TRBJ2-6
V gene: TRBV9
D gene: TRBD1
clone size: NA

CDR3 protein: CASRIVPSSYEQYF
CDR3 DNA: TGTGCCAGCAGAATCGTCCCGAGCTCCTACGAGCAGTACTTC
J gene: TRBJ2-7
V gene: TRBV21-1
D gene: NA
clone size: NA

CDR3 protein: CASSLAWRGAGDTQYF
CDR3 DNA: TGTGCCAGCAGCTTAGCTTGGCGGGGGGCGGGGGATACGCAGTATTTT
J gene: TRBJ2-3
V gene: TRBV7-2
D gene: TRBD2
clone size: NA

CDR3 protein: CASSRTGTLNEKLFF
CDR3 DNA: TGTGCCAGCAGCCGAACCGGGACACTTAATGAAAAACTGTTTTTT
J gene: TRBJ1-4
V gene: TRBV3-1/TRBV3-2
D gene: NA
clone size: NA

CDR3 protein: CASSPTGFEKLFF
CDR3 DNA: TGTGCCAGCAGCCCCACAGGGTTTGAGAAACTGTTTTTT
J gene: TRBJ1-4
V gene: TRBV11-2
D gene: NA
clone size: NA

CDR3 protein: CARSPYEQYF
CDR3 DNA: TGTGCCAGGTCTCCCTACGAGCAGTACTTC
J gene: TRBJ2-7
V gene: TRBV27
D gene: NA
clone size: NA

CDR3 protein: CASSLTGTSGYNEQFF
CDR3 DNA: TGTGCCAGCAGTCTTACCGGGACTAGCGGATACAATGAGCAGTTCTTC
J gene: TRBJ2-1
V gene: TRBV2
D gene: TRBD2
clone size: NA

CDR3 protein: CASSVAPGRDSGYGYTF
CDR3 DNA: TGTGCCAGCAGCGTAGCCCCAGGGCGAGATTCTGGCTATGGCTACACCTTC
J gene: TRBJ1-2
V gene: TRBV9
D gene: NA
clone size: NA

CDR3 protein: CASSERPGPYGYTF
CDR3 DNA: TGTGCCAGCAGTGAAAGGCCAGGGCCCTATGGCTACACCTTC
J gene: TRBJ1-2
V gene: TRBV6-1
D gene: NA
clone size: once

CDR3 protein: CASSYASGGNTEAFF
CDR3 DNA: TGTGCCAGCAGTTACGCCTCGGGGGGGAACACTGAAGCTTTCTTT
J gene: TRBJ1-1
V gene: TRBV6-5
D gene: NA
clone size: NA

CDR3 protein: CATGDEKLFF
CDR3 DNA: TGTGCCACCGGAGACGAAAAACTGTTTTTT
J gene: TRBJ1-4
V gene: TRBV10-3
D gene: NA
clone size: NA

CDR3 protein: CASSGTGGRTEAFF
CDR3 DNA: TGTGCCAGTAGTGGGACAGGGGGCAGAACTGAAGCTTTCTTT
J gene: TRBJ1-1
V gene: TRBV19
D gene: TRBD1
clone size: NA

CDR3 protein: CASSLDGVNQPQHF
CDR3 DNA: TGCGCCAGCAGCTTGGACGGGGTCAATCAGCCCCAGCATTTT
J gene: TRBJ1-5
V gene: TRBV5-1
D gene: NA
clone size: NA

CDR3 protein: CASSPTGLENTIYF
CDR3 DNA: TGTGCCAGCAGCCCAACAGGGTTAGAAAACACCATATATTTT
J gene: TRBJ1-3
V gene: TRBV9
D gene: NA
clone size: NA

CDR3 protein: CASSQSPGNTEAFF
CDR3 DNA: TGTGCCAGCAGCCAAAGTCCGGGGAACACTGAAGCTTTCTTT
J gene: TRBJ1-1
V gene: TRBV7-3
D gene: NA
clone size: once

CDR3 protein: CASSQAGLNYNEQFF
CDR3 DNA: TGTGCCAGCAGCCAAGCGGGGCTAAACTACAATGAGCAGTTCTTC
J gene: TRBJ2-1
V gene: TRBV6-2/TRBV6-3
D gene: TRBD2
clone size: NA

CDR3 protein: CASTRGATSYNEQFF
CDR3 DNA: TGTGCCAGCACACGGGGGGCGACCTCCTACAATGAGCAGTTCTTC
J gene: TRBJ2-1
V gene: TRBV6-5
D gene: NA
clone size: NA

CDR3 protein: CASNRQGSGYGYTF
CDR3 DNA: TGTGCCAGCAACAGACAGGGGTCGGGCTATGGCTACACCTTC
J gene: TRBJ1-2
V gene: TRBV9
D gene: TRBD1
clone size: NA

CDR3 protein: CASSPGPAYEQYF
CDR3 DNA: TGTGCCAGCTCACCAGGGCCAGCCTACGAGCAGTACTTC
J gene: TRBJ2-7
V gene: TRBV18
D gene: NA
clone size: once

CDR3 protein: CASSTLAGGPDTQYF
CDR3 DNA: TGTGCCAGCAGTACCCTAGCGGGGGGGCCCGATACGCAGTATTTT
J gene: TRBJ2-3
V gene: TRBV3-1/TRBV3-2
D gene: TRBD2
clone size: once

CDR3 protein: CASSICRDTF
CDR3 DNA: TGTGCCAGCAGCATATGCAGGGACACCTTC
J gene: TRBJ1-2
V gene: TRBV5-8
D gene: NA
clone size: once

CDR3 protein: CSVQGIAYEQYF
CDR3 DNA: TGCAGCGTTCAGGGGATCGCCTACGAGCAGTACTTC
J gene: TRBJ2-7
V gene: TRBV29-1
D gene: NA
clone size: NA

CDR3 protein: CASSLGGDWLEFNQPQHF
CDR3 DNA: TGTGCCAGCAGCTTGGGTGGTGACTGGCTCGAGTTCAATCAGCCCCAGCATTTT
J gene: TRBJ1-5
V gene: TRBV5-6
D gene: NA
clone size: NA

CDR3 protein: CASTHRGATDTQYF
CDR3 DNA: TGTGCCAGCACCCACAGGGGGGCCACAGATACGCAGTATTTT
J gene: TRBJ2-3
V gene: TRBV5-6
D gene: TRBD1
clone size: NA

CDR3 protein: CASSLDDRYTEAFF
CDR3 DNA: TGTGCCAGCAGCTTAGATGACAGGTACACTGAAGCTTTCTTT
J gene: TRBJ1-1
V gene: TRBV7-2
D gene: NA
clone size: NA

CDR3 protein: CASSLGAGGSPLHF
CDR3 DNA: TGTGCCAGCAGCTTGGGGGCGGGCGGTTCACCCCTCCACTTT
J gene: TRBJ1-6
V gene: TRBV7-3
D gene: NA
clone size: NA

CDR3 protein: CASSLQTVQSGYTF
CDR3 DNA: TGCGCCAGCAGTTTGCAGACAGTCCAGTCCGGCTACACCTTC
J gene: TRBJ1-2
V gene: TRBV5-1
D gene: NA
clone size: NA

CDR3 protein: CASSPDSENTIYF
CDR3 DNA: TGTGCCAGCTCACCGGACAGCGAAAACACCATATATTTT
J gene: TRBJ1-3
V gene: TRBV18
D gene: NA
clone size: NA

CDR3 protein: CASSFLGGEQYF
CDR3 DNA: TGTGCCAGCAGTTTTCTAGGGGGCGAGCAGTACTTC
J gene: TRBJ2-7
V gene: TRBV12-3/TRBV12-4
D gene: NA
clone size: NA

CDR3 protein: CASSLVAPGGTGELFF
CDR3 DNA: TGTGCCAGCAGCTTGGTCGCCCCCGGCGGGACCGGGGAGCTGTTTTTT
J gene: TRBJ2-2
V gene: TRBV5-4
D gene: NA
clone size: NA

CDR3 protein: CATSDPGSRGSQVDEQFF
CDR3 DNA: TGTGCCACCAGTGACCCGGGGTCGCGGGGGTCCCAGGTGGATGAGCAGTTCTTC
J gene: TRBJ2-1
V gene: TRBV24-1
D gene: TRBD2
clone size: NA

CDR3 protein: CASSFTGTQVEKLFF
CDR3 DNA: TGTGCCAGCAGCTTTACCGGGACACAGGTTGAAAAACTGTTTTTT
J gene: TRBJ1-4
V gene: TRBV7-6
D gene: NA
clone size: NA

CDR3 protein: CASSLGRVSSYNEQFF
CDR3 DNA: TGTGCCAGCAGCTTAGGTCGCGTGAGCTCCTACAATGAGCAGTTCTTC
J gene: TRBJ2-1
V gene: TRBV7-2
D gene: NA
clone size: few

CDR3 protein: CASSLDRGRYGYTF
CDR3 DNA: TGTGCCAGCAGCTTAGACAGGGGCCGCTATGGCTACACCTTC
J gene: TRBJ1-2
V gene: TRBV7-9
D gene: TRBD1
clone size: NA

CDR3 protein: CASRRDRGIETQYF
CDR3 DNA: TGTGCCAGCAGACGGGACAGGGGGATAGAGACCCAGTACTTC
J gene: TRBJ2-5
V gene: TRBV2
D gene: TRBD1
clone size: NA